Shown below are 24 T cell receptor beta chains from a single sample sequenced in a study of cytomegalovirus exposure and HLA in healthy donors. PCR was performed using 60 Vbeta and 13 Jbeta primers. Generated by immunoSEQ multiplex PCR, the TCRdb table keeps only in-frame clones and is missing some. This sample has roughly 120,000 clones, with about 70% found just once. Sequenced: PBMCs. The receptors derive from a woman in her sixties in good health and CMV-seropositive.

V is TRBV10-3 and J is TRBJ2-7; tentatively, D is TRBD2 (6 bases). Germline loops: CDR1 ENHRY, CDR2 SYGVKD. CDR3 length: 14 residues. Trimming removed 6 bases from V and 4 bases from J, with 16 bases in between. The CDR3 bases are TGTGCCATCAGCATAGGACTACCCCCGTACGAGCAGTACTTC. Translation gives CAISIGLPPYEQYF.

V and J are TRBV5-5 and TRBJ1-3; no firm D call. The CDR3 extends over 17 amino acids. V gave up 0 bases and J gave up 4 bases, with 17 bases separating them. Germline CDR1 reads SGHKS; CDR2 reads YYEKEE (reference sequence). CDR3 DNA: TGTGCCAGCAGCTTGGTAACAGCCCAGGCCTTAGGAAACACCATATATTTT. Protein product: CASSLVTAQALGNTIYF. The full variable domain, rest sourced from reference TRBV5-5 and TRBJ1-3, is DAGVTQSPTHLIKTRGQQVTLRCSPISGHKSVSWYQQVLGQGPQFIFQYYEKEERGRGNFPDRFSARQFPNYSSELNVNALLLGDSALYLCASSLVTAQALGNTIYFGEGSWLTVV.

In DNA, the CDR3 is TGTGCCAGTAGTGGACGGGACAGGGCTTACGAGCAGTACTTC. Translating gives CASSGRDRAYEQYF. The chain joins TRBV19 to TRBJ2-7, with 9 bases fitting TRBD1. The V segment lost 5 bases and the J segment 4 bases; nucleotides outside the gene matches: 6. CDR1 LNHDA and CDR2 SQIVND come from the germline V gene (reference sequence). The CDR3 consists of 14 residues.

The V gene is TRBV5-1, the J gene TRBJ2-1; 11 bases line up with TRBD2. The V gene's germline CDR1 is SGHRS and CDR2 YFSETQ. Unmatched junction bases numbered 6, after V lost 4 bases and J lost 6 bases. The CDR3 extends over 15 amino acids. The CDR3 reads CASSRGLAEPNEQFF. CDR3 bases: TGCGCCAGCAGCCGGGGACTAGCGGAGCCCAATGAGCAGTTCTTC.

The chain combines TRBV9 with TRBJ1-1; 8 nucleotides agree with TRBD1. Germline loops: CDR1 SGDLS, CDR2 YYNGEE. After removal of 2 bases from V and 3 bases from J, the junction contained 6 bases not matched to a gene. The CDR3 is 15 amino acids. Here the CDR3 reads CASSVDQGADTEAFF. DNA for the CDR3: TGTGCCAGCAGCGTCGATCAGGGGGCGGACACTGAAGCTTTCTTT.

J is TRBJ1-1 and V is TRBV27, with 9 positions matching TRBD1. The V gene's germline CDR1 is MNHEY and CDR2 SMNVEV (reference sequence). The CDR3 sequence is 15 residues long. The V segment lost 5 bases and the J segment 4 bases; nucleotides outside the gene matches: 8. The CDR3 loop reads CASSQDRGVGTEAFF. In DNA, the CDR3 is TGTGCCAGCAGTCAGGACAGGGGTGTTGGCACTGAAGCTTTCTTT.

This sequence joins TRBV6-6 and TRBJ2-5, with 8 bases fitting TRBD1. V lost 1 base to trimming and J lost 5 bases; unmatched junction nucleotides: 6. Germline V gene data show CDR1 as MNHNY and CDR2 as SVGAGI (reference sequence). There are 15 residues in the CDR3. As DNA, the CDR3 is TGTGCCAGCAGTTACTACGACAGGGGCGGGGAGACCCAGTACTTC. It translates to CASSYYDRGGETQYF.

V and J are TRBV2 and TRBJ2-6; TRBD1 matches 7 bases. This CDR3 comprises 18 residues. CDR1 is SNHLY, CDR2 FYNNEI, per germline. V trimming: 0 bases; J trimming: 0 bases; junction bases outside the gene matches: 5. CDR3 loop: CASSEAGGAGSGANVLTF. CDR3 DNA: TGTGCCAGCAGTGAAGCAGGGGGCGCGGGCTCTGGGGCCAACGTCCTGACTTTC. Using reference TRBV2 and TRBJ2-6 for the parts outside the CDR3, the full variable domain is EPEVTQTPSHQVTQMGQEVILRCVPISNHLYFYWYRQILGQKVEFLVSFYNNEISEKSEIFDDQFSVERPDGSNFTLKIRSTKLEDSAMYFCASSEAGGAGSGANVLTFGAGSRLTVL.

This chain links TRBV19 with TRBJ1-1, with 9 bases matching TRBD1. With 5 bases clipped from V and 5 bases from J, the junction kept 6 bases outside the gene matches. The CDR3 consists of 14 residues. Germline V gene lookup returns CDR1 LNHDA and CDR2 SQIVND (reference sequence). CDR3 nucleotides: TGTGCCAGTAGTCCGGGACAGGGTTGGACTGAAGCTTTCTTT. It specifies CASSPGQGWTEAFF.

Written as DNA, the CDR3 is TGTGCCAGCAGCACCCGAGAGAGCCCCCTGGGCTACACCTTC. Its translation: CASSTRESPLGYTF. The rearrangement joins TRBV21-1 to TRBJ1-2. TRBV21-1 is annotated as a pseudogene. The CDR3 runs to 14 residues.

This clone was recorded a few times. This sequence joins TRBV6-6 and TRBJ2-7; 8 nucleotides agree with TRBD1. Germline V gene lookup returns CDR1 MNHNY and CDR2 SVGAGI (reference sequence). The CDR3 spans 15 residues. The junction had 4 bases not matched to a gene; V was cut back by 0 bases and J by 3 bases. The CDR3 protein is CASSYSDRAGYEQYF. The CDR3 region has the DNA TGTGCCAGCAGTTACTCGGACAGGGCGGGCTACGAGCAGTACTTC.

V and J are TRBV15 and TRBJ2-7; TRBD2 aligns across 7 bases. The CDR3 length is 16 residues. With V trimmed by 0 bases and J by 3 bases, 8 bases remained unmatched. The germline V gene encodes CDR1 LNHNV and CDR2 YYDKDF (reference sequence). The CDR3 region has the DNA TGTGCCACCAGCAGAGAGCCGAGCGGGAAGGGCTACGAGCAGTACTTC. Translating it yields CATSREPSGKGYEQYF.

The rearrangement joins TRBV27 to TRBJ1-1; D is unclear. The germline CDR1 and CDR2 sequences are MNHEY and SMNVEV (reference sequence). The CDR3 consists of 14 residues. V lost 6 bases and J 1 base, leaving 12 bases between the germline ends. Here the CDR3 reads CASSPFAGNTEAFF. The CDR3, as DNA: TGTGCCAGCAGCCCATTTGCGGGGAACACTGAAGCTTTCTTT.

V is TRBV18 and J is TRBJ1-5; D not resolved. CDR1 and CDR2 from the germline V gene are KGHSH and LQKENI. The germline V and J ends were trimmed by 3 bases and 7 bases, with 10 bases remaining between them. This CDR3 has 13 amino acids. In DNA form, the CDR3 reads TGTGCCAGCTCACCTGGTGCTGGCCAGCCCCAGCATTTT. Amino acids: CASSPGAGQPQHF.

This chain's CDR3 is CASSGERREQYF. The CDR3 DNA sequence: TGTGCCAGCAGTGGGGAGAGGAGGGAGCAGTACTTC. The chain recombines TRBV6-5 with TRBJ2-7; a possible D gene is TRBD2 (5 bases). Trimming stripped 5 bases from V and 7 bases from J, with 12 bases between. Per the germline V gene, CDR1 is MNHEY and CDR2 is SVGAGI. The CDR3 covers 12 residues.

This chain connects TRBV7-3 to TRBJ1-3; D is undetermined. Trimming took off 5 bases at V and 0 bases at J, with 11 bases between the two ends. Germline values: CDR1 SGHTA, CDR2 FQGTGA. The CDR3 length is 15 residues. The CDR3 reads CASSLGSFSGNTIYF. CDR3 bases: TGTGCCAGCAGCCTTGGGAGTTTCTCTGGAAACACCATATATTTT.

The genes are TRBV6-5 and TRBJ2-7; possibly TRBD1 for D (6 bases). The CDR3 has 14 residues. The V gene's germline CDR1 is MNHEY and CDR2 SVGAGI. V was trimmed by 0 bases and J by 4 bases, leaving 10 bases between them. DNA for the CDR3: TGTGCCAGCAGTTACTCGCCGGGACATTACGAGCAGTACTTC. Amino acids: CASSYSPGHYEQYF.

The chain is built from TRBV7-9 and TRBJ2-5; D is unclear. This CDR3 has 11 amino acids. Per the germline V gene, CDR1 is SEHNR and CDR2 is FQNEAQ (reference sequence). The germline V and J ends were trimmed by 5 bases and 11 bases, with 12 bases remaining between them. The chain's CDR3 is CASSMAEEQYF. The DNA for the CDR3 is TGTGCCAGCAGCATGGCCGAGGAGCAGTACTTC.

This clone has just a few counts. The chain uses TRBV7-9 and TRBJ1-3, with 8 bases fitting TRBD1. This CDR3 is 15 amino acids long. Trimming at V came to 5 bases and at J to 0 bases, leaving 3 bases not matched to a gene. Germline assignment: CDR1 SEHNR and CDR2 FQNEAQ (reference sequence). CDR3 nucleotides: TGTGCCAGCAGCCCCACAGGGGGCTCTGGAAACACCATATATTTT. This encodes CASSPTGGSGNTIYF.

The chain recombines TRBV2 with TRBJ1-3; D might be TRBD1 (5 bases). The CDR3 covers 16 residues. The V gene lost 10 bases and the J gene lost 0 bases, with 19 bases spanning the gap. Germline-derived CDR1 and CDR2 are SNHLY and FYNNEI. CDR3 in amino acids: CATQQSRDYSGNTIYF. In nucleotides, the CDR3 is TGTGCCACCCAGCAGAGTAGGGACTACTCTGGAAACACCATATATTTT.

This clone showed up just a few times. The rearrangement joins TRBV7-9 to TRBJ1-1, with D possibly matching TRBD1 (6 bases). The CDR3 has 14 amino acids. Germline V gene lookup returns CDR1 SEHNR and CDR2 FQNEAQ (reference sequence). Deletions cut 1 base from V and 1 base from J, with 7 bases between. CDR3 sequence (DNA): TGTGCCAGCAGCTTAGGCAGGGGGAACACTGAAGCTTTCTTT. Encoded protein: CASSLGRGNTEAFF.

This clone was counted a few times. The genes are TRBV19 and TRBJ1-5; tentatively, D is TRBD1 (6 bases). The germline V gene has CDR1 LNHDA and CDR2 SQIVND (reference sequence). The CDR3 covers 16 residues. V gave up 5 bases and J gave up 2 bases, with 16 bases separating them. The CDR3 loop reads CASSPYTGSGNQPQHF. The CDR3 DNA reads TGTGCCAGTAGTCCCTACACAGGGAGCGGCAATCAGCCCCAGCATTTT. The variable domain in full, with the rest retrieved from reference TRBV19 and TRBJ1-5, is DGGITQSPKYLFRKEGQNVTLSCEQNLNHDAMYWYRQDPGQGLRLIYYSQIVNDFQKGDIAEGYSVSREKKESFPLTVTSAQKNPTAFYLCASSPYTGSGNQPQHFGDGTRLSIL.

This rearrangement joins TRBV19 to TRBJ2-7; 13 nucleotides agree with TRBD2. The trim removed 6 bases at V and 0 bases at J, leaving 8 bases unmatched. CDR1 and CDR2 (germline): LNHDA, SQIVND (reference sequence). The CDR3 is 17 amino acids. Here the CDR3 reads CASRSGLAGANSYEQYF. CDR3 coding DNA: TGTGCCAGTAGGAGTGGACTAGCGGGAGCCAACTCCTACGAGCAGTACTTC.

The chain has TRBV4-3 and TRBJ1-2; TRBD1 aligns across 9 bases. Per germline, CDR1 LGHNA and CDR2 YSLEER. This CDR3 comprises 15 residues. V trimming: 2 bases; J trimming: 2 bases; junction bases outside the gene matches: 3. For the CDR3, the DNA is TGCGCCAGCAGCCAATCACAGGGGGCGAACTATGGCTACACCTTC. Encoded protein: CASSQSQGANYGYTF.